One sample yielded the 9 T cell receptor beta chains listed below, sequenced in a study of control samples from healthy donors and cancer patients. Libraries were prepared by immunoSEQ multiplex PCR; TCRdb keeps only in-frame clonotypes and omits some of them. The data show about 80,000 clones, with approximately 80% seen just once and 11% held by the top ten. The specimen was PBMCs. The source of these receptors is a man aged 55 to 70 with head and neck cancer.

The chain recombines TRBV12-3 or TRBV12-4 with TRBJ1-2; D is uncertain. The length of the CDR3 is 13 residues. Trimming took off 2 bases at V and 4 bases at J, with 8 bases between the two ends. The CDR3 DNA reads as TGTGCCAGCAGTTTACCGTGGGGCTATGGCTACACCTTC. It codes for CASSLPWGYGYTF.

CDR3 residues: CASSLQGTGNTIYF. CDR3 nucleotide sequence: TGTGCCAGCAGCTTACAAGGGACCGGAAACACCATATATTTT. This sequence joins TRBV7-9 and TRBJ1-3, with D tentatively TRBD1 (5 bases). The ends were cut back, 2 bases at V and 4 bases at J, with 9 bases in the middle. Per the germline V gene, CDR1 is SEHNR and CDR2 is FQNEAQ (reference sequence). This CDR3 has 14 amino acids.

V is TRBV6-1 and J is TRBJ1-4; D possibly corresponds to TRBD1 (6 bases). Germline V gives CDR1 MNHNS, CDR2 SASEGT. V lost 3 bases and J lost 7, with 15 bases in between. The CDR3 totals 15 residues. The CDR3: CASSEFGGAVEKLFF. The CDR3 DNA reads TGTGCCAGCAGTGAGTTTGGGGGGGCGGTTGAAAAACTGTTTTTT.

This chain connects TRBV27 to TRBJ2-7; D call uncertain. The CDR3 spans 14 residues. Trimming stripped 3 bases from V and 3 bases from J, with 12 bases between. The germline V gene has CDR1 MNHEY and CDR2 SMNVEV (reference sequence). The CDR3 region has the DNA TGTGCCAGCAGTTTCGGGCAGTCCCGCTACGAGCAGTACTTC. Translated, it gives CASSFGQSRYEQYF.

The gene calls are TRBV5-1 and TRBJ2-5; D is ambiguous. The CDR3 covers 15 residues. Per the germline V gene, CDR1 is SGHRS and CDR2 is YFSETQ. Trimming took 7 bases from V and 5 from J, leaving 21 bases between them. The CDR3 here is CASSPPPGGSETQYF. CDR3 coding DNA: TGCGCCAGCTCTCCCCCCCCGGGCGGATCGGAGACCCAGTACTTC.

The chain is built from TRBV7-9 and TRBJ2-5; D not certain. Germline V gene data show CDR1 as SEHNR and CDR2 as FQNEAQ (reference sequence). V was trimmed by 2 bases and J by 5 bases, leaving 6 bases between them. This CDR3 spans 12 amino acids. CDR3 DNA sequence: TGTGCCAGCAGCTTATTCCGGGAGACCCAGTACTTC. The encoded protein is CASSLFRETQYF.

The CDR3 is CAISEARGTGGYGYTF. The CDR3 coding sequence is TGTGCCATCAGTGAGGCTCGAGGGACAGGGGGGTATGGCTACACCTTC. The rearrangement uses TRBV10-3 and TRBJ1-2; 11 nucleotides line up with TRBD1. This CDR3 is 16 amino acids long. V gave up 2 bases and J gave up 5 bases; unmatched junction bases: 7. From germline, CDR1 is ENHRY and CDR2 SYGVKD.

V is TRBV5-1 and J is TRBJ2-3; perhaps TRBD2 as D (6 bases). Trimming left V 2 bases short and J 5 bases short, with 18 bases between. The CDR3 spans 16 residues. Germline lookup yields CDR1 SGHRS and CDR2 YFSETQ. The CDR3 loop reads CASSFGNGGPVDTQYF. DNA for the CDR3: TGCGCCAGCAGCTTTGGTAATGGAGGGCCAGTAGATACGCAGTATTTT.

This chain joins TRBV7-2 and TRBJ2-6; weak D call: TRBD2 (5 bases). CDR3 size: 15 residues. In germline, CDR1 is SGHTA, CDR2 FQGNSA. Trimming stripped 5 bases from V and 2 bases from J, with 10 bases between. This chain's CDR3 is CASSGGGAGANVLTF. The CDR3 DNA follows: TGTGCCAGCAGCGGAGGTGGGGCTGGGGCCAACGTCCTGACTTTC.